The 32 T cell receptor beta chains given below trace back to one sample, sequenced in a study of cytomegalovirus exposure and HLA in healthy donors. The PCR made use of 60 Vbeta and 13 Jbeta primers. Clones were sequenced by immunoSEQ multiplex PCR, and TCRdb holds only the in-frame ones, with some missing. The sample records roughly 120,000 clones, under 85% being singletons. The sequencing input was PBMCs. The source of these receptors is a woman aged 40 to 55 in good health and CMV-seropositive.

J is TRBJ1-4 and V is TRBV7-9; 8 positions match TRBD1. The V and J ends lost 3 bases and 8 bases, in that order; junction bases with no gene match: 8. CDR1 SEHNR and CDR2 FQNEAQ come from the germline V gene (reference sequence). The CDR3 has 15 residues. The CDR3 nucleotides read TGTGCCAGCAGCTTTAACAGGGGGAAGGAGGAAAAACTGTTTTTT. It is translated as CASSFNRGKEEKLFF.

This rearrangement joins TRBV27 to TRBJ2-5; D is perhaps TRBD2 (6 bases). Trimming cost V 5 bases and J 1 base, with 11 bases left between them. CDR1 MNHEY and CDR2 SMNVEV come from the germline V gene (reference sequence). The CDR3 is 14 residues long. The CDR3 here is CASSPTGGQETQYF. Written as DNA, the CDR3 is TGTGCCAGCAGTCCAACCGGGGGCCAAGAGACCCAGTACTTC.

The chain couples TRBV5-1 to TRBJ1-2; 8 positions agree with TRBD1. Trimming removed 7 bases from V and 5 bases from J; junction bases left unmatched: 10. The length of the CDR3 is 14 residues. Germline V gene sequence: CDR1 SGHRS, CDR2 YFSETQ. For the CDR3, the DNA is TGCGCCAGCCGAACGACAGGGGAAGGGTATGGCTACACCTTC. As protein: CASRTTGEGYGYTF.

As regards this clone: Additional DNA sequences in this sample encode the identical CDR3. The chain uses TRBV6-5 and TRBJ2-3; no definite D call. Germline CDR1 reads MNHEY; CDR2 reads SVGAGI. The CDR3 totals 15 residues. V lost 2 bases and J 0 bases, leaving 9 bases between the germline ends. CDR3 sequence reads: CASSYRGSSTDTQYF. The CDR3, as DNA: TGTGCCAGCAGTTACCGCGGATCTAGCACAGATACGCAGTATTTT.

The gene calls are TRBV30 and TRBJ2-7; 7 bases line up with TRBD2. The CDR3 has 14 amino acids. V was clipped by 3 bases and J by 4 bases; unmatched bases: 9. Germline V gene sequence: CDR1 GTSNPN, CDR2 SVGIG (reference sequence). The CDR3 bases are TGTGCCTGGAGAGAGGCGGGAGTGAAGTACGAGCAGTACTTC. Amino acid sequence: CAWREAGVKYEQYF. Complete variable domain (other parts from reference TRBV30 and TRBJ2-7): SQTIHQWPATLVQPVGSPLSLECTVEGTSNPNLYWYRQAAGRGLQLLFYSVGIGQISSEVPQNLSASRPQDRQFILSSKKLLLSDSGFYLCAWREAGVKYEQYFGPGTRLTVT.

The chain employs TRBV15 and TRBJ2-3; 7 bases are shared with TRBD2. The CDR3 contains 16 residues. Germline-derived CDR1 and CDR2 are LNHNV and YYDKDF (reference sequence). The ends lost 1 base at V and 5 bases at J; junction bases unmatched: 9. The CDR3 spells CATSRVISGTGDTQYF. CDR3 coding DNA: TGTGCCACCAGCAGAGTGATCAGCGGGACGGGAGATACGCAGTATTTT.

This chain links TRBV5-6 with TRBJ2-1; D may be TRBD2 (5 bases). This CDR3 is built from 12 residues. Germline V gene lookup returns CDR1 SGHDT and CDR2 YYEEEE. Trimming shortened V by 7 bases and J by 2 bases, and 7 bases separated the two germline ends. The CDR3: CASRGAYNEQFF. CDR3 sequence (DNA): TGTGCCAGCCGGGGAGCCTACAATGAGCAGTTCTTC.

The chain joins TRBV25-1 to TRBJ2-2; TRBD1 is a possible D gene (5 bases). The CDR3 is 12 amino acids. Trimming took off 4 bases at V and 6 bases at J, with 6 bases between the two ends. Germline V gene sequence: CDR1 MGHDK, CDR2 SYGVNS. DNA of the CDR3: TGTGCCAGCAGTGTGGGGCCCGGGGAGCTGTTTTTT. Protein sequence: CASSVGPGELFF.

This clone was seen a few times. The CDR3 DNA sequence: TGTGCCAGCAGCCCCTGGGACACAATGAACACTGAAGCTTTCTTT. Translating it yields CASSPWDTMNTEAFF. The rearrangement uses TRBV5-6 and TRBJ1-1, with D possibly being TRBD1 (6 bases). Trimming took 4 bases from V and 0 from J, leaving 13 bases between them. The CDR3 runs to 15 residues. Germline V gene sequence: CDR1 SGHDT, CDR2 YYEEEE.

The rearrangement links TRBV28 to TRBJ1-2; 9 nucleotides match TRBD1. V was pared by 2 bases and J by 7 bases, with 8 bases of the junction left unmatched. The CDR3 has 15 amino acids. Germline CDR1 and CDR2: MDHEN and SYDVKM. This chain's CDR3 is CASSLPGQGAFGYTF. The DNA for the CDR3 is TGTGCCAGCAGTTTACCGGGACAGGGAGCGTTTGGCTACACCTTC.

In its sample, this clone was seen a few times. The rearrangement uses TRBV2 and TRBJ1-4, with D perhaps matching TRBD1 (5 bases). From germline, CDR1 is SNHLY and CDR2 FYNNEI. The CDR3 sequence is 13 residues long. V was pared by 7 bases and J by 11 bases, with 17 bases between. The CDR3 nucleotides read TGTGCCAGCAATTTGGGGGGATCTGAGAAACTGTTTTTT. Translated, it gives CASNLGGSEKLFF.

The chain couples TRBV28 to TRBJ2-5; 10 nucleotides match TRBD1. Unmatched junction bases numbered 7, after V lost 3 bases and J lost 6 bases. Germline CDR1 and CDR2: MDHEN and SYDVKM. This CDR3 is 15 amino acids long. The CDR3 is CASSLPGQGEKTQYF. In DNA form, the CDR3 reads TGTGCCAGCAGTTTGCCCGGACAGGGGGAAAAGACCCAGTACTTC.

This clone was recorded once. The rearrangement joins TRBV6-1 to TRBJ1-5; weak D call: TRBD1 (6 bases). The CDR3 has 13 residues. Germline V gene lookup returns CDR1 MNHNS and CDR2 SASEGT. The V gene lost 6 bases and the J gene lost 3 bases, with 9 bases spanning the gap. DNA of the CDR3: TGTGCCAGCAGACAGGGTGACAATCAGCCCCAGCATTTT. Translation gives CASRQGDNQPQHF.

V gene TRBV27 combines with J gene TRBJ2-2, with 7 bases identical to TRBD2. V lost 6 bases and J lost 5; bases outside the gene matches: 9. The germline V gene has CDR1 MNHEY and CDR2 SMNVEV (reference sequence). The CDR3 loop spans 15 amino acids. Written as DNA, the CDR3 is TGTGCCAGCAGCGGGAGGCCTACTCGGACCGGGGAGCTGTTTTTT. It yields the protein CASSGRPTRTGELFF.

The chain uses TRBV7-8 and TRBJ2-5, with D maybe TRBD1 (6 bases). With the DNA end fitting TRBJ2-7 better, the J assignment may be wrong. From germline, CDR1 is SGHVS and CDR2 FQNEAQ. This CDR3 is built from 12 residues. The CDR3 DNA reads TGTGCCACCTCTCGGGACACCTACGAGCAGTACTTC. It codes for CATSRDTYEQYF.

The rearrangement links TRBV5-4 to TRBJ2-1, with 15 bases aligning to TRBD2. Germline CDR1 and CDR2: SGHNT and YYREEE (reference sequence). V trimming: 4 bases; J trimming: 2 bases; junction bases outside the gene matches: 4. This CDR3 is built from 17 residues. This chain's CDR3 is CASSRRTSGRAYNEQFF. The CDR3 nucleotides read TGTGCCAGCAGCCGAAGGACTAGCGGGAGGGCCTACAATGAGCAGTTCTTC.

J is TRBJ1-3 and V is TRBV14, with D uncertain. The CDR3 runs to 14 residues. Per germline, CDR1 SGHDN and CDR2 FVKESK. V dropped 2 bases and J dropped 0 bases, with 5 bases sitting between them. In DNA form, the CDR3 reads TGTGCCAGCAGCCAACAGCGCTCTGGAAACACCATATATTTT. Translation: CASSQQRSGNTIYF.

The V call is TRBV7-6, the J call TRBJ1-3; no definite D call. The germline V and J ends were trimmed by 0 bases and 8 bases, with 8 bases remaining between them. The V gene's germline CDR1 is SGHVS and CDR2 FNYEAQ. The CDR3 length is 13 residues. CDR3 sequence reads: CASSLAWGDTIYF. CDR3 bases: TGTGCCAGCAGCTTAGCATGGGGAGACACCATATATTTT.

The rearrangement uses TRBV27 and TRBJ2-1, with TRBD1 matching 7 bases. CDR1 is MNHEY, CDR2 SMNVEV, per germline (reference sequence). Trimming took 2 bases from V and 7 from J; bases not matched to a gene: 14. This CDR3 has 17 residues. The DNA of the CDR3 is TGTGCCAGCAGTTTACTGCCGGGACAGTCGAAAGTTAATGAGCAGTTCTTC. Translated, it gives CASSLLPGQSKVNEQFF.

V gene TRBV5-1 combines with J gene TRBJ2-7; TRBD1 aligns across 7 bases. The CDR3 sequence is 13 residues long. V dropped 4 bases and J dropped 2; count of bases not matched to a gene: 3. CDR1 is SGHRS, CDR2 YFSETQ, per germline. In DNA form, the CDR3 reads TGCGCCAGCAGCCGGGACAGAACCTACGAGCAGTACTTC. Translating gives CASSRDRTYEQYF.

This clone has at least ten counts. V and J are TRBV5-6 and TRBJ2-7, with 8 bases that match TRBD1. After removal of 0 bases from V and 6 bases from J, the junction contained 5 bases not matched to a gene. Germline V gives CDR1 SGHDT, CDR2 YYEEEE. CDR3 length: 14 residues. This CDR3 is CASSLGQGTGEQYF. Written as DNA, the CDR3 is TGTGCCAGCAGCTTGGGACAGGGGACGGGCGAGCAGTACTTC.

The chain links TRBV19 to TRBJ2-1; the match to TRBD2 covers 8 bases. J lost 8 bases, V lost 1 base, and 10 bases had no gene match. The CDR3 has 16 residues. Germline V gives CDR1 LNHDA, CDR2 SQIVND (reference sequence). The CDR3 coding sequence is TGTGCCAGTAGTATAGTAGGGACTAGTGCGGCGCATGAGCAGTTCTTC. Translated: CASSIVGTSAAHEQFF.

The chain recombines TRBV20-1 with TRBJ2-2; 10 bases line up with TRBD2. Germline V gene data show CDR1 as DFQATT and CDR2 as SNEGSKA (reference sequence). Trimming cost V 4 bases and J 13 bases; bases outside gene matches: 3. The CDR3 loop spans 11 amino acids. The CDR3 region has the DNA TGCAGTGCTATAGCGGGAGGAGGGCTGTTTTTT. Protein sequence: CSAIAGGGLFF.

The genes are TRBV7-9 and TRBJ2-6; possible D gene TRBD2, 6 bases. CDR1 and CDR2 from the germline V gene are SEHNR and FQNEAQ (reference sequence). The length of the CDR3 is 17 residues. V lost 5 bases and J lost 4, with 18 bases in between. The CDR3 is CASSLVEGIVGANVLTF. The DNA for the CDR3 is TGTGCCAGCAGCCTGGTGGAGGGAATAGTGGGGGCCAACGTCCTGACTTTC.

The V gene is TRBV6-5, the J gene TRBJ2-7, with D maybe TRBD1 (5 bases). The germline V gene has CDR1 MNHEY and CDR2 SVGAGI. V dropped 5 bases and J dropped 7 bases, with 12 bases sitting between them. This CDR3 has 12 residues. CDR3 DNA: TGTGCCAGCAGTGAAGGGGTTCGGGAGCAGTACTTC. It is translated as CASSEGVREQYF.

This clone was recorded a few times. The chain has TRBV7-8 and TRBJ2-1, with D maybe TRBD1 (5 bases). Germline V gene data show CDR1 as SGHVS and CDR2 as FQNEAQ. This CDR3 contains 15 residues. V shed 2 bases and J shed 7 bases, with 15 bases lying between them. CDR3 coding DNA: TGTGCCAGCAGCTTATCAGGGCAGTCTAGGAATGAGCAGTTCTTC. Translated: CASSLSGQSRNEQFF.

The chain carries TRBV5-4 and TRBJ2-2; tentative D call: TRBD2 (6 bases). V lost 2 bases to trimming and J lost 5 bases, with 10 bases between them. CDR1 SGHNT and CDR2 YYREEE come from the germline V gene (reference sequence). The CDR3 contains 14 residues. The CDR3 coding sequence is TGTGCCAGCAGCTTCCAGGGAGGAACCGGGGAGCTGTTTTTT. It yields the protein CASSFQGGTGELFF.

The CDR3 nucleotides read TGTGCCTGGAGTCCCGGGGCAGGGGGCTTTGGCGGGGAGCTGTTTTTT. The encoded protein is CAWSPGAGGFGGELFF. The genes are TRBV30 and TRBJ2-2; 8 nucleotides match TRBD1. Germline CDR1 is GTSNPN and CDR2 is SVGIG (reference sequence). The CDR3 covers 16 residues. Trimming at V came to 2 bases and at J to 7 bases, leaving 12 bases not matched to a gene.

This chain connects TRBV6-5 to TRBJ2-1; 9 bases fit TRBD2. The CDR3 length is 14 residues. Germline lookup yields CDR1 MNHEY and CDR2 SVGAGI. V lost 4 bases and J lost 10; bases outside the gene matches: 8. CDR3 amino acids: CASSLVAGVNEQFF. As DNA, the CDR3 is TGTGCCAGCAGTTTAGTAGCGGGAGTGAACGAGCAGTTCTTC.

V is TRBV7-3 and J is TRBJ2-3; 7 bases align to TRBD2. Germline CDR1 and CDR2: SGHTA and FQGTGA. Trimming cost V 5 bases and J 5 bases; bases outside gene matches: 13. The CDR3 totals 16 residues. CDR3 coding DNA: TGTGCCAGCAGCCCCCGTTCGAGCGGGATTAGAGATACGCAGTATTTT. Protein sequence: CASSPRSSGIRDTQYF.

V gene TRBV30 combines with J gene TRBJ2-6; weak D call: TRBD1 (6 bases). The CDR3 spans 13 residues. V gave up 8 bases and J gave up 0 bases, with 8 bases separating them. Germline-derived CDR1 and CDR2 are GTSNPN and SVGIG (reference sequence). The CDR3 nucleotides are TGTGCCAGGACAGACTCTGGGGCCAACGTCCTGACTTTC. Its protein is CARTDSGANVLTF.

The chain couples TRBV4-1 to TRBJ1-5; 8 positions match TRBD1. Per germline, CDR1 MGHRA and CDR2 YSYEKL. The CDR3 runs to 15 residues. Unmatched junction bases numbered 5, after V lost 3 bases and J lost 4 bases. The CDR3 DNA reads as TGCGCCAGCAGCCAGACAGGGGCGAGGAATCAGCCCCAGCATTTT. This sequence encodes CASSQTGARNQPQHF.